This entry describes one T cell receptor beta chain. Antigen unknown. This sequence may be a read error, since a much larger clone differs from it by one base. This sample was included in a study of Graves' ophthalmopathy and Graves' hyperthyroidism. Findings of the study overall: The model predicted progression of ophthalmopathy with a sensitivity of just over 70%, and its specificity was around 72%.

Germline lookup yields CDR1 SEHNR and CDR2 FQNEAQ (reference sequence). The CDR3 contains 15 residues. People with hyperthyroidism were aged 18 to 65 and newly diagnosed, under 2 months' duration. Uncontrolled infections, other autoimmune diseases, pregnancy or lactation barred patients from enrollment. Amplification of TCR beta CDR3 regions used RNA transcripts. HTBI primers served in a first-round RT-PCR, which a second-round multiplex PCR followed. Using its own MiXCR run on the multiplex PCR reads, TCRdb lists one record per CDR3 protein. The sample holds about 600,000 distinct CDR3 sequences, 35% to 45% seen once.

The clonotype originates from an adult man with Graves' hyperthyroidism. The chain joins TRBV7-9 to TRBJ2-7, with D maybe TRBD2 (6 bases). Input material: peripheral blood or thyroid tissue (not recorded which). The CDR3 region is CASSLGSLGSYEQCF. The CDR3 DNA follows: TGTGCCAGCAGCTTAGGCAGCCTCGGGAGCTACGAGCAGTGCTTC.